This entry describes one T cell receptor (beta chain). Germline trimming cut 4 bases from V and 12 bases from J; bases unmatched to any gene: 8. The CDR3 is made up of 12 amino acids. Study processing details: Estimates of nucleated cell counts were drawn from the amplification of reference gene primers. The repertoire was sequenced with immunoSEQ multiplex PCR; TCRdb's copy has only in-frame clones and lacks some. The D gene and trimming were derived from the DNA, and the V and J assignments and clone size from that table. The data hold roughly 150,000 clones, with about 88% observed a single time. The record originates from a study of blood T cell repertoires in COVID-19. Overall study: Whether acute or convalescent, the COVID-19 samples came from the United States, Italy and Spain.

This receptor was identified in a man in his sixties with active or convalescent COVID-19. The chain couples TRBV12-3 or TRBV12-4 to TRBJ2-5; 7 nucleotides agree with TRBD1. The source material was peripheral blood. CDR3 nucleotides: TGTGCCAGCAGTTCCCCTACAGGGGACAAGTACTTC. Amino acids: CASSSPTGDKYF.